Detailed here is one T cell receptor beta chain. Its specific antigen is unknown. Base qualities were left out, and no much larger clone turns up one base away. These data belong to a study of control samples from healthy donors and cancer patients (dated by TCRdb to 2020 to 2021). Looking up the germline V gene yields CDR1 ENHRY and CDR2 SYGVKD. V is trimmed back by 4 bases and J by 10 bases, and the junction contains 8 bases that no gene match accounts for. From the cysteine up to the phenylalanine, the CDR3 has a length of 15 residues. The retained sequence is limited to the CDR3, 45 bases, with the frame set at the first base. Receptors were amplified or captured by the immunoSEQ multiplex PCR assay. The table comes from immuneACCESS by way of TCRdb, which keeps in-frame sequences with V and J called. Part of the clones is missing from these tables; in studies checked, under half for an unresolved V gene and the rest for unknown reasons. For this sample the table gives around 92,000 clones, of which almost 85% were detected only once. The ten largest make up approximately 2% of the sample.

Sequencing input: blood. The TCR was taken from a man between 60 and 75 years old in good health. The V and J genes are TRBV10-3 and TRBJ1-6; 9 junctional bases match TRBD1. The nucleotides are TGTGCCATCAGTGGTCCGGGACAGGGTCAATCACCCCTCCACTTT. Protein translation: CAISGPGQGQSPLHF.